These 9 T cell receptor beta chains originate from one sample sequenced in a study of human T cells and chemical hapten exposure. Sample time point: patch test 1, 2 weeks after DPC sensitization. Described treatment: therapeutic diphenylcyclopropenone sensitization with weekly scalp DPC. MiXCR, applied by TCRdb to the RACE reads, yields one record per CDR3 protein. This sample has some 180,000 distinct CDR3 sequences, with 20% to 25% found just once. This material consisted of whole blood, taken in connection with sensitization to the hapten diphenylcyclopropenone (DPC). All receptors come from a woman aged 45-59 years with alopecia areata. Some clones in this sample may be carry-over from other donors' samples.

The gene calls are TRBV7-2 and TRBJ2-7, with TRBD2 matching over 8 bases. The CDR3 length is 17 residues. V shed 1 base and J 5 bases; nucleotides not matched to a gene: 13. The germline CDR1 and CDR2 sequences are SGHTA and FQGNSA. Written as DNA, the CDR3 is TGTGCCAGCAGCTTAGGTCCCGGGAGGGCCGGAGAGAACGAGCAGTACTTC. Residues: CASSLGPGRAGENEQYF.

V gene TRBV11-3 combines with J gene TRBJ2-1; 7 positions agree with TRBD1. Trimming cost V 6 bases and J 1 base; bases outside gene matches: 6. From germline, CDR1 is SGHNT and CDR2 YENEEA. This CDR3 is built from 15 residues. The CDR3: CASRPLQGSYNEQFF. CDR3 bases: TGTGCCAGCAGGCCTCTACAGGGGTCCTACAATGAGCAGTTCTTC.

The CDR3: CASSLWAGSNQPQHF. The DNA of the CDR3 is TGTGCCAGCAGCTTGTGGGCCGGTAGCAATCAGCCCCAGCATTTT. V gene TRBV5-5 combines with J gene TRBJ1-5, with no clear D. The CDR3 has 15 residues. The germline V gene encodes CDR1 SGHKS and CDR2 YYEKEE (reference sequence). V shed 1 base and J shed 0 bases, with 8 bases lying between them. Full variable domain (outside the CDR3, taken from reference TRBV5-5 and TRBJ1-5): DAGVTQSPTHLIKTRGQQVTLRCSPISGHKSVSWYQQVLGQGPQFIFQYYEKEERGRGNFPDRFSARQFPNYSSELNVNALLLGDSALYLCASSLWAGSNQPQHFGDGTRLSIL.

This clonotype has only a few counts. The chain employs TRBV11-2 and TRBJ1-2; maybe TRBD1 (5 bases). The CDR3 contains 19 residues. Germline CDR1 is SGHAT and CDR2 is FQNNGV. Trimming cost V 2 bases and J 0 bases, with 22 bases left between them. This chain's CDR3 is CASSLFSMSQGVTNYGYTF. CDR3 in DNA: TGTGCCAGCAGCTTATTTAGCATGTCTCAGGGCGTGACTAACTATGGCTACACCTTC.

The gene calls are TRBV4-2 and TRBJ2-7, with 11 positions matching TRBD2. The junction had 6 bases not matched to a gene; V was cut back by 0 bases and J by 2 bases. Germline values: CDR1 LGHNA, CDR2 YNFKEQ. The CDR3 extends over 17 amino acids. The chain's CDR3 is CASSQERGLAETYEQYF. CDR3 DNA: TGTGCCAGCAGCCAAGAAAGGGGACTAGCGGAAACCTACGAGCAGTACTTC.

This clonotype turned up a few times. CDR3 amino acids: CSAHSRQGSPDTQYF. The CDR3 DNA is TGCAGCGCCCACTCCCGGCAGGGGAGCCCAGATACGCAGTATTTT. This chain connects TRBV29-1 to TRBJ2-3; a possible D gene is TRBD1 (6 bases). Trimming took off 7 bases at V and 4 bases at J, with 21 bases between the two ends. Germline-derived CDR1 and CDR2 are SQVTM and ANQGSEA. This CDR3 spans 15 amino acids.

Written as DNA, the CDR3 is TGTGCCAGCAGCCAATCCCGCGGAGGGTACTCACCCCTCCACTTT. Translating gives CASSQSRGGYSPLHF. V gene TRBV3-1 combines with J gene TRBJ1-6; no reliable D call. CDR3 length: 15 amino acids. The V gene's germline CDR1 is LGHDT and CDR2 YNNKEL (reference sequence). Trimming cost V 2 bases and J 10 bases, with 15 bases left between them.

Only a few counts were recorded for this clonotype. CDR3 DNA sequence: TGTGCCAGCAGTTCCATCCCCCCCGATACGCAGTATTTT. Translated, it gives CASSSIPPDTQYF. The J gene is TRBJ2-3, the V gene TRBV12-3 or TRBV12-4; D not resolved. The CDR3 spans 13 residues. Deletions cut 4 bases from V and 6 bases from J, with 11 bases between.

The rearrangement links TRBV9 to TRBJ2-5, with unresolved D. The CDR3 has 14 amino acids. Between the trimmed V and J ends, which lost 0 bases and 8 bases, there was a span of 14 bases. CDR1 is SGDLS, CDR2 YYNGEE, per germline. The CDR3 here is CASSVEGGAGTQYF. CDR3 DNA: TGTGCCAGCAGCGTAGAGGGCGGAGCCGGTACCCAGTACTTC.